A single sample is the source of the 16 T cell receptor beta chains below, sequenced in a study of T cells in Graves' hyperthyroidism and ophthalmopathy. Amplified regions were TCR beta CDR3 sequences from RNA transcripts. HTBI primers were employed in a first-round RT-PCR of the TCR CDR3. TCRdb independently ran MiXCR on the multiplex PCR reads; one entry per CDR3 protein. The sample consists of roughly 650,000 distinct CDR3 sequences, approximately 15% of them appearing once. Sequencing was done on a sample of blood. All receptors derive from a middle-aged woman with Graves' ophthalmopathy.

This clonotype was seen at least ten times. The V call is TRBV20-1, the J call TRBJ1-3, with 9 bases lining up with TRBD1. Unmatched junction bases numbered 3, after V lost 6 bases and J lost 0 bases. The germline V gene encodes CDR1 DFQATT and CDR2 SNEGSKA (reference sequence). This CDR3 has 14 residues. The chain's CDR3 is CSADRGDSGNTIYF. CDR3 coding DNA: TGCAGTGCGGACAGGGGAGACTCTGGAAACACCATATATTTT.

The chain recombines TRBV28 with TRBJ1-4; 7 bases are a match to TRBD1. The CDR3 contains 14 residues. Trimming cost V 6 bases and J 6 bases; bases outside gene matches: 7. Germline V gene lookup returns CDR1 MDHEN and CDR2 SYDVKM. The CDR3 DNA sequence: TGTGCCAGCAGGGGGACCGGGACAGATGAAAAACTGTTTTTT. Amino acids: CASRGTGTDEKLFF.

This clonotype appeared many times. The chain couples TRBV5-1 to TRBJ1-1, with D tentatively TRBD1 (6 bases). CDR3 length: 16 amino acids. Trimming removed 4 bases from V and 3 bases from J, with 19 bases in between. The germline CDR1 and CDR2 sequences are SGHRS and YFSETQ. CDR3 sequence (DNA): TGCGCCAGCAGCAAACCCCGGGACACTGGGGACACTGAAGCTTTCTTT. Amino acid sequence: CASSKPRDTGDTEAFF.

The chain couples TRBV20-1 to TRBJ2-2, with 10 bases identical to TRBD2. V shed 1 base, J shed 4 bases, and the junction held 6 bases outside the gene matches. The germline V gene has CDR1 DFQATT and CDR2 SNEGSKA (reference sequence). The CDR3 totals 16 residues. DNA of the CDR3: TGCAGTGCTAGAGGCTTACTAGCGGGATTCACCGGGGAGCTGTTTTTT. This encodes CSARGLLAGFTGELFF.

The chain uses TRBV10-3 and TRBJ2-6; D is possibly TRBD1 (5 bases). Germline CDR1 is ENHRY and CDR2 is SYGVKD. The CDR3 length is 18 residues. V was clipped by 8 bases and J by 2 bases, with 22 bases between them. For the CDR3, the DNA is TGTGCCATCGGGGTCGTGCAGGGCCCCCATCCTGGGGCCAACGTCCTGACTTTC. Translation: CAIGVVQGPHPGANVLTF.

The chain uses TRBV5-8 and TRBJ1-1, with 11 bases aligning to TRBD1. After removal of 3 bases from V and 5 bases from J, the junction contained 15 bases not matched to a gene. Germline V gene sequence: CDR1 SGHTS, CDR2 YDEGEE. This CDR3 is built from 18 residues. CDR3 amino acids: CASSSFFGQGALRTEAFF. In nucleotides, the CDR3 is TGTGCCAGCAGCTCCTTTTTCGGACAGGGGGCGCTAAGGACTGAAGCTTTCTTT.

This clonotype has ten or more counts. The chain joins TRBV5-1 to TRBJ2-3, with TRBD2 matching over 10 bases. The CDR3 runs to 14 residues. Germline V gene data show CDR1 as SGHRS and CDR2 as YFSETQ. The V gene end was trimmed by 4 bases and the J gene end by 7 bases; junction bases not matched to a gene: 6. The CDR3 spells CASSVTSGQNTQYF. The CDR3 DNA follows: TGCGCCAGCAGCGTGACTAGCGGGCAGAATACGCAGTATTTT. The full variable domain, completed using reference TRBV5-1 and TRBJ2-3, is KAGVTQTPRYLIKTRGQQVTLSCSPISGHRSVSWYQQTPGQGLQFLFEYFSETQRNKGNFPGRFSGRQFSNSRSEMNVSTLELGDSALYLCASSVTSGQNTQYFGPGTRLTVL.

This clonotype has a handful of counts. The gene calls are TRBV7-3 and TRBJ2-1, with 12 bases identical to TRBD2. The ends lost 5 bases at V and 7 bases at J; junction bases unmatched: 6. This CDR3 contains 15 residues. CDR1 SGHTA and CDR2 FQGTGA come from the germline V gene. The chain's CDR3 is CASSILAGGLNEQFF. The CDR3 DNA is TGTGCCAGCAGCATCCTAGCGGGGGGGTTAAATGAGCAGTTCTTC.

In its sample, this clonotype was seen many times. The chain employs TRBV7-9 and TRBJ2-5, with TRBD1 matching 9 bases. The V and J ends lost 5 bases and 2 bases, in that order; junction bases with no gene match: 9. The CDR3 length is 16 residues. CDR1 and CDR2 (germline): SEHNR, FQNEAQ (reference sequence). CDR3 nucleotide sequence: TGTGCCAGCAGCCCTCCGGGACAGGGATATCAAGAGACCCAGTACTTC. It translates to CASSPPGQGYQETQYF.

This clonotype appeared many times. Here the CDR3 DNA reads TGTGCCAGCAGCTTAGTTGCAGGAGCCTCCTACGAGCAGTACTTC. Translating it yields CASSLVAGASYEQYF. The chain employs TRBV11-2 and TRBJ2-7; no definite D call. This CDR3 spans 15 amino acids. The germline V and J ends were trimmed by 1 base and 0 bases, with 10 bases remaining between them. Looked up from germline, CDR1 is SGHAT and CDR2 is FQNNGV.

In its sample, this clonotype was seen many times. In nucleotides, the CDR3 is TGTGCCTGGAGTGTATCTGGGGCCATGACTCGGCCCCAGCATTTT. Its translation: CAWSVSGAMTRPQHF. The chain employs TRBV30 and TRBJ1-5; tentatively, D is TRBD1 (5 bases). The V end was cut by 0 bases, the J end by 9 bases, with 18 bases between. The CDR3 contains 15 residues. CDR1 and CDR2 from the germline V gene are GTSNPN and SVGIG (reference sequence).

The rearrangement joins TRBV20-1 to TRBJ2-2; TRBD1 matches 12 bases. Germline CDR1 and CDR2: DFQATT and SNEGSKA (reference sequence). V was clipped by 0 bases and J by 2 bases; unmatched bases: 7. The CDR3 sequence is 18 residues long. The CDR3 reads CSARDVGTGGFNTGELFF. CDR3 sequence (DNA): TGCAGTGCTAGAGATGTTGGGACAGGGGGCTTTAACACCGGGGAGCTGTTTTTT.

Remarks on this clonotype: A much larger clone differs from this one at a single base, so this may be a read error. The chain combines TRBV11-2 with TRBJ2-2; 12 positions agree with TRBD2. CDR3 size: 16 residues. Germline CDR1 and CDR2: SGHAT and FQNNGV. This CDR3 is CASSSSGRANTGEPFF. CDR3 nucleotides: TGTGCCAGCAGCTCTAGCGGGAGGGCCAACACCGGGGAGCCGTTTTTT.

In this sample, this clonotype turned up a few times. In DNA form, the CDR3 reads TGCAGCGTTGGGGTGGCAGGGGGAGAGACCCAGTACTTC. The encoded protein is CSVGVAGGETQYF. The chain uses TRBV29-1 and TRBJ2-5, with 7 bases that match TRBD1. The germline CDR1 and CDR2 sequences are SQVTM and ANQGSEA. V was clipped by 4 bases and J by 4 bases; unmatched bases: 6. There are 13 residues in the CDR3.

This clonotype was seen a handful of times. The chain links TRBV7-9 to TRBJ2-1, with 10 bases fitting TRBD2. Losses at the gene ends were 5 bases for V and 2 bases for J; bases not matched to a gene: 3. Germline assignment: CDR1 SEHNR and CDR2 FQNEAQ (reference sequence). This CDR3 spans 15 amino acids. The CDR3 here is CASSNSGGTYNEQFF. DNA of the CDR3: TGTGCCAGCAGCAATAGCGGGGGGACCTACAATGAGCAGTTCTTC.

This clonotype was seen just once. Compared with germline, one end of the junction differs, possibly owing to a read error. The chain joins TRBV18 to TRBJ1-2; D gene ambiguous. This CDR3 comprises 14 residues. CDR1 is KGHSH and CDR2 is LQKENI in the germline V gene. The CDR3, as DNA: TGTGTCAGCTCACCAGGCGGAGCTAACTATGGCTACACCTTC. Its protein is CVSSPGGANYGYTF. The full variable domain, its missing parts supplied by reference TRBV18 and TRBJ1-2, is NAGVMQNPRHLVRRRGQEARLRCSPMKGHSHVYWYRQLPEEGLKFMVYLQKENIIDESGMPKERFSAEFPKEGPSILRIQQVVRGDSAAYFCVSSPGGANYGYTFGSGTRLTVV.